This entry describes one TCR beta chain. As yet, its antigen is unknown. This sample is drawn from a study of T cell responses to AZD1222 COVID-19 vaccine. Overall study context: Some second doses came at about 4 weeks and others at about 12 weeks; these were pooled. Study findings and constraints: Spike as a whole was targeted by vaccine-associated CD4 TCRs, dominant at 160-218 and 743-854. Spike-specific TCR breadth and depth rose after two AZD1222 doses. Seropositive at baseline were only a handful of AZD1222 recipients.

TCRdb's table, derived via immunoSEQ multiplex PCR, lists solely in-frame clones and lacks some. The sample yields around 130,000 clones, around 91% seen once. V lost 0 bases and J lost 1; bases outside the gene matches: 8. The V gene's germline CDR1 is SGHTA and CDR2 FQGTGA. This CDR3 is 18 amino acids long. This clonotype was obtained from an adult in good health. This specimen was peripheral blood, taken on day 0 of AZD1222 vaccination. The gene calls are TRBV7-3 and TRBJ2-2, with 7 bases matching TRBD1. CDR3 protein: CASSLTAQTGMNTGELFF. Here the CDR3 DNA reads TGTGCCAGCAGCTTAACGGCCCAGACAGGGATGAACACCGGGGAGCTGTTTTTT. Complete variable domain (other parts from reference TRBV7-3 and TRBJ2-2): GAGVSQTPSNKVTEKGKYVELRCDPISGHTALYWYRQSLGQGPEFLIYFQGTGAADDSGLPNDRFFAVRPEGSVSTLKIQRTERGDSAVYLCASSLTAQTGMNTGELFFGEGSRLTVL.